Each of the 28 T cell receptor beta chains below was sequenced from the same sample in a study of OX40 agonist ivuxolimab in advanced cancers. The protocol was immunoSEQ multiplex PCR, while the TCRdb copy is restricted to in-frame clones and leaves out a portion. The sample holds approximately 46,000 clones, roughly 80% seen once. Sample: CD4+ or CD8+ T cells sorted from blood, taken in a trial of the OX40 agonist ivuxolimab. Every receptor here comes from an adult with an advanced solid tumor such as melanoma, head and neck, liver or kidney cancer.

The genes are TRBV5-1 and TRBJ1-2; 10 positions agree with TRBD1. The CDR3 consists of 14 residues. The trim removed 6 bases at V and 2 bases at J, leaving 4 bases unmatched. Looked up from germline, CDR1 is SGHRS and CDR2 is YFSETQ. Here the CDR3 reads CASTVTGGNYGYTF. DNA for the CDR3: TGCGCCAGCACCGTGACAGGGGGCAACTATGGCTACACCTTC.

The rearrangement links TRBV5-5 to TRBJ1-2; D remains unclear. This CDR3 is 13 amino acids long. The V end was cut by 0 bases, the J end by 3 bases, with 6 bases between. CDR1 is SGHKS and CDR2 is YYEKEE in the germline V gene (reference sequence). The CDR3 sequence: CASSLEGYYGYTF. CDR3 nucleotide sequence: TGTGCCAGCAGCTTGGAAGGGTACTATGGCTACACCTTC.

The rearrangement links TRBV7-9 to TRBJ1-1, with TRBD1 as a possible D gene (5 bases). CDR1 SEHNR and CDR2 FQNEAQ come from the germline V gene (reference sequence). V lost 5 bases and J lost 3, with 16 bases in between. CDR3 length equals 15 residues. In DNA form, the CDR3 reads TGTGCCAGCAGCCGTAGGGGTCGATCGGACACTGAAGCTTTCTTT. Its protein is CASSRRGRSDTEAFF.

The rearrangement uses TRBV2 and TRBJ2-7; maybe TRBD1 (5 bases). The CDR3 contains 12 residues. Germline CDR1 is SNHLY and CDR2 is FYNNEI. Trimming took off 6 bases at V and 1 base at J, with 7 bases between the two ends. CDR3 sequence: CASRTVSYEQYF. The CDR3, as DNA: TGTGCCAGCAGGACAGTTTCCTACGAGCAGTACTTC.

The chain combines TRBV10-1 with TRBJ2-3, with D possibly matching TRBD2 (6 bases). Trimming removed 0 bases at V and 4 bases at J, with 17 bases between. CDR1 is WNHNN and CDR2 is SYGVQD in the germline V gene (reference sequence). The CDR3 contains 17 residues. CDR3: CASSESRGRDLPDTQYF. Written as DNA, the CDR3 is TGCGCCAGCAGTGAGTCCCGGGGCAGGGACTTACCAGATACGCAGTATTTT.

The gene calls are TRBV27 and TRBJ2-3; 7 bases are shared with TRBD2. The CDR3 length is 14 residues. The junction had 6 bases not matched to a gene; V was cut back by 7 bases and J by 2 bases. Germline V gene data show CDR1 as MNHEY and CDR2 as SMNVEV (reference sequence). The CDR3 region has the DNA TGTGCCAGCAAGGGTCGGGACTACACAGATACGCAGTATTTT. This translates into CASKGRDYTDTQYF.

The chain employs TRBV6-6 and TRBJ2-5, with 11 bases lining up with TRBD1. Germline CDR1 and CDR2: MNHNY and SVGAGI (reference sequence). J was trimmed by 4 bases and V by 2 bases; bases with no gene match: 3. The CDR3 consists of 15 residues. The CDR3 DNA sequence: TGTGCCAGCAGTTACGGGACAGGGGGTATAGAGACCCAGTACTTC. The encoded protein is CASSYGTGGIETQYF.

The rearrangement links TRBV6-6 to TRBJ1-1; D is perhaps TRBD1 (6 bases). Germline V gene sequence: CDR1 MNHNY, CDR2 SVGAGI (reference sequence). V dropped 6 bases and J dropped 4 bases, with 12 bases sitting between them. This CDR3 region has 13 residues. DNA of the CDR3: TGTGCCAGCAGCGGACAGATCGGCACTGAAGCTTTCTTT. It is translated as CASSGQIGTEAFF.

The chain employs TRBV7-2 and TRBJ1-3; D is undetermined. V was shortened by 6 bases and J by 0 bases, with 12 bases between the two germline ends. The CDR3 is 15 residues long. Per the germline V gene, CDR1 is SGHTA and CDR2 is FQGNSA. CDR3 region: CASRDGLHSGNTIYF. The CDR3, as DNA: TGTGCCAGCAGGGACGGCCTTCACTCTGGAAACACCATATATTTT.

The gene calls are TRBV7-2 and TRBJ2-5, with D unclear. CDR1 is SGHTA and CDR2 is FQGNSA in the germline V gene. There are 15 residues in the CDR3. Trimming removed 1 base at V and 1 base at J, with 10 bases between. Here the CDR3 DNA reads TGTGCCAGCAGCTTAGAGTATTTAATCCAAGAGACCCAGTACTTC. Protein product: CASSLEYLIQETQYF.

This clone was counted a single time. The genes are TRBV29-1 and TRBJ2-1; 9 nucleotides align to TRBD1. From germline, CDR1 is SQVTM and CDR2 ANQGSEA. J gave up 2 bases and V 3 bases, and 5 bases lay outside the gene matches. The CDR3 is 15 amino acids. In DNA, the CDR3 is TGCAGCGTTGAGGGGGGGACAGGGCCCTACAATGAGCAGTTCTTC. It specifies CSVEGGTGPYNEQFF.

V is TRBV19 and J is TRBJ1-5; the D is unclear. Looked up from germline, CDR1 is LNHDA and CDR2 is SQIVND (reference sequence). Trimming stripped 2 bases from V and 7 bases from J, with 15 bases between. The CDR3 has 15 residues. The CDR3 coding sequence is TGTGCCAGTAGTATACTCCCATTGGGAGTACAGCCCCAGCATTTT. It codes for CASSILPLGVQPQHF. The full variable domain, rest sourced from reference TRBV19 and TRBJ1-5, is DGGITQSPKYLFRKEGQNVTLSCEQNLNHDAMYWYRQDPGQGLRLIYYSQIVNDFQKGDIAEGYSVSREKKESFPLTVTSAQKNPTAFYLCASSILPLGVQPQHFGDGTRLSIL.

The J gene is TRBJ1-1, the V gene TRBV5-8; 7 nucleotides match TRBD1. With 4 bases clipped from V and 6 bases from J, the junction kept 9 bases outside the gene matches. The CDR3 sequence is 14 residues long. Germline CDR1 reads SGHTS; CDR2 reads YDEGEE. The CDR3 coding sequence is TGTGCCAGCAGCCCTGGACAGGCCGGGGCTGAAGCTTTCTTT. This encodes CASSPGQAGAEAFF.

The chain links TRBV7-8 to TRBJ1-2; 10 nucleotides align to TRBD1. V trimming: 5 bases; J trimming: 4 bases; junction bases outside the gene matches: 10. The CDR3 covers 16 residues. Germline loops: CDR1 SGHVS, CDR2 FQNEAQ. The CDR3 DNA reads as TGTGCCAGCAGCCTTACCCGGACAGGGGGAGCCTATGGCTACACCTTC. It yields the protein CASSLTRTGGAYGYTF.

The chain joins TRBV27 to TRBJ1-4; TRBD1 is a possible D gene (6 bases). Trimming pared 2 bases from V and 5 bases from J, leaving 18 bases between. The CDR3 covers 17 residues. Per the germline V gene, CDR1 is MNHEY and CDR2 is SMNVEV (reference sequence). CDR3 nucleotide sequence: TGTGCCAGCAGTTTAGATGGACCGACAGGAGGAAATGAAAAACTGTTTTTT. Translating it yields CASSLDGPTGGNEKLFF. Together with reference TRBV27 and TRBJ1-4, the CDR3 gives the full variable domain: EAQVTQNPRYLITVTGKKLTVTCSQNMNHEYMSWYRQDPGLGLRQIYYSMNVEVTDKGDVPEGYKVSRKEKRNFPLILESPSPNQTSLYFCASSLDGPTGGNEKLFFGSGTQLSVL.

The chain links TRBV27 to TRBJ2-7; 10 bases are shared with TRBD2. Germline lookup yields CDR1 MNHEY and CDR2 SMNVEV (reference sequence). Unmatched junction bases numbered 12, after V lost 6 bases and J lost 4 bases. The CDR3 runs 16 residues. The DNA of the CDR3 is TGTGCCAGCAGCTTAACGGTGGCTAGCGGGAGTTACGAGCAGTACTTC. Protein product: CASSLTVASGSYEQYF.

J is TRBJ1-1 and V is TRBV11-2; D remains ambiguous. The CDR3 runs to 12 residues. Germline V gene sequence: CDR1 SGHAT, CDR2 FQNNGV. V lost 9 bases to trimming and J lost 1 base, with 9 bases between them. The CDR3 protein is CASTPQNTEAFF. As DNA, the CDR3 is TGTGCCAGTACACCTCAGAACACTGAAGCTTTCTTT.

The chain is built from TRBV6-6 and TRBJ2-7; no definite D call. V was pared by 8 bases and J by 2 bases, with 16 bases between. This CDR3 region has 14 residues. From germline, CDR1 is MNHNY and CDR2 SVGAGI (reference sequence). CDR3 region: CASCPLGGPYEQYF. CDR3 DNA sequence: TGTGCCAGCTGCCCCCTAGGCGGCCCCTACGAGCAGTACTTC.

The table lists this clone with a count of one. J is TRBJ2-7 and V is TRBV5-4; D is unresolved. The length of the CDR3 is 12 residues. Trimming left V 3 bases short and J 0 bases short, with 4 bases between. Per the germline V gene, CDR1 is SGHNT and CDR2 is YYREEE (reference sequence). DNA of the CDR3: TGTGCCAGCAGCTCTTCCTCCTACGAGCAGTACTTC. This sequence encodes CASSSSSYEQYF.

The CDR3 DNA sequence: TGCGCCAGCAGCACACAGACAGGGGTGAACACTGAAGCTTTCTTT. It yields the protein CASSTQTGVNTEAFF. The V call is TRBV5-1, the J call TRBJ1-1, with 8 positions matching TRBD1. Germline lookup yields CDR1 SGHRS and CDR2 YFSETQ. V was pared by 4 bases and J by 0 bases, with 5 bases of the junction left unmatched. The CDR3 consists of 15 residues.

This clone is a singleton in its sample. J is TRBJ2-7 and V is TRBV10-3; D is perhaps TRBD1 (6 bases). CDR3 length: 14 amino acids. The germline V gene has CDR1 ENHRY and CDR2 SYGVKD. Deletions cut 10 bases from V and 3 bases from J, with 19 bases between. The CDR3 DNA is TGTGCCACCCTCCCCCGGACAGAGAGCTACGAGCAGTACTTC. Protein product: CATLPRTESYEQYF.

J is TRBJ2-7 and V is TRBV7-8, with 9 nucleotides matching TRBD1. This CDR3 has 15 amino acids. V shed 5 bases, J shed 6 bases, and the junction held 11 bases outside the gene matches. CDR1 and CDR2 from the germline V gene are SGHVS and FQNEAQ. The CDR3 region has the DNA TGTGCCAGCAGCGTCTCCGGGACAGGGTCTGGCGAGCAGTACTTC. Its protein is CASSVSGTGSGEQYF.

V and J are TRBV4-1 and TRBJ1-5; no clear D. The V end was cut by 4 bases, the J end by 9 bases, with 10 bases between. The CDR3 is 12 amino acids. Germline V CDR1 and CDR2: MGHRA, YSYEKL. The CDR3 coding sequence is TGCGCCAGCAGCCCGGATCGCGGGCCCCAGCATTTT. This translates into CASSPDRGPQHF.

The J gene is TRBJ1-1, the V gene TRBV19, with TRBD1 matching over 9 bases. V lost 9 bases, J lost 4 bases, and 12 bases stayed unmatched. CDR3 size: 15 residues. The germline V gene has CDR1 LNHDA and CDR2 SQIVND (reference sequence). The CDR3, as DNA: TGTGCCAGCCGACGGATAACAGGGGGCTTCACTGAAGCTTTCTTT. This gives the protein CASRRITGGFTEAFF.

The chain couples TRBV7-9 to TRBJ2-7, with D possibly being TRBD2 (5 bases). The CDR3 length is 13 residues. The germline gives CDR1 SEHNR, CDR2 FQNEAQ (reference sequence). The V end was cut by 10 bases, the J end by 2 bases, with 15 bases between. CDR3 DNA: TGTGCCACCCAGCGAAGCGGAACCTACGAGCAGTACTTC. Its protein product is CATQRSGTYEQYF.

This clone has only one observation. This sequence joins TRBV30 and TRBJ1-1; possibly TRBD1 for D (5 bases). This CDR3 has 16 amino acids. From germline, CDR1 is GTSNPN and CDR2 SVGIG (reference sequence). Trimming removed 0 bases at V and 11 bases at J, with 25 bases between. CDR3 sequence (DNA): TGTGCCTGGAGTGTATCCCCCACCGGGCAGGGAGGGAAGGCTTTCTTT. Its protein product is CAWSVSPTGQGGKAFF.

The chain employs TRBV29-1 and TRBJ2-2; 9 bases agree with TRBD1. CDR3 length: 14 residues. Germline V gives CDR1 SQVTM, CDR2 ANQGSEA. V dropped 5 bases and J dropped 3; count of bases not matched to a gene: 4. The CDR3 DNA follows: TGCAGCGTTACTAGGACAGGGGACACCGGGGAGCTGTTTTTT. Protein: CSVTRTGDTGELFF.

The chain is built from TRBV7-7 and TRBJ2-2, with 7 bases lining up with TRBD1. CDR1 and CDR2 from the germline V gene are SSHAT and FNYEAQ (reference sequence). The CDR3 loop spans 15 amino acids. J gave up 1 base and V 8 bases, and 7 bases lay outside the gene matches. In DNA, the CDR3 is TGTGCCAGCTCCGCAAGGACAGGGAACACCGGGGAGCTGTTTTTT. It yields the protein CASSARTGNTGELFF.